This T cell receptor beta chain was recorded in a study of cytomegalovirus exposure and HLA in healthy donors. Whole-study results and caveats: According to a subsequent analysis, TCR clusters identified in the first cohort showed a tendency to co-occur across the approximately 120 validation repertoires.

On this clone: As yet, its antigen is unknown.

This table comes from immunoSEQ multiplex PCR, and its TCRdb copy is limited to in-frame clones, with some not included. The sample lists around 250,000 clones, nearly 90% seen once, with 0.35% to 0.4% in the top ten. Losses at the gene ends were 5 bases for V and 4 bases for J; bases not matched to a gene: 7. The length of the CDR3 is 15 residues. Germline V gene lookup returns CDR1 LNHDA and CDR2 SQIVND (reference sequence). This receptor was obtained from a young woman in good health and CMV-seronegative. This chain joins TRBV19 and TRBJ2-7; 11 positions match TRBD2. Sequencing input: PBMCs. As DNA, the CDR3 is TGTGCCAGTAGTCTCGGACTAGCGGGCGAATACGAGCAGTACTTC. Translating it yields CASSLGLAGEYEQYF.